This entry lists 32 T cell receptor beta chains sequenced from one sample in a study of blood T cells in healthy people across ages. Through a sample-barcoded 5' primer and a J-beta primer mix, a second PCR was run for roughly 7 to 12 cycles. MiXCR, run by TCRdb on the 5' RACE reads, gives a single entry per CDR3 protein. The sample yields around 780,000 distinct CDR3 sequences, roughly 56% seen once. Sequencing was done on a sample of blood. These TCRs come from a man between 40 and 49 years old in good health.

V usage is TRBV7-2 and J usage is TRBJ2-5; no definite D call. CDR3 length: 15 residues. Germline lookup yields CDR1 SGHTA and CDR2 FQGNSA. Deletions cut 3 bases from V and 2 bases from J, with 13 bases between. The CDR3 DNA follows: TGTGCCAGCAGCTTGGGCAGGTTTCATCAAGAGACCCAGTACTTC. It translates to CASSLGRFHQETQYF.

The chain combines TRBV4-3 with TRBJ2-7; 7 bases line up with TRBD1. J was trimmed by 3 bases and V by 3 bases; bases with no gene match: 5. Germline V CDR1 and CDR2: LGHNA, YSLEER. The CDR3 has 14 residues. CDR3 region: CASSQGQKHYEQYF. The CDR3 DNA reads as TGCGCCAGCAGCCAGGGACAGAAACACTACGAGCAGTACTTC.

This chain connects TRBV20-1 to TRBJ2-5; TRBD2 agrees at 14 bases. In germline, CDR1 is DFQATT, CDR2 SNEGSKA (reference sequence). The CDR3 runs to 16 residues. The trim removed 2 bases at V and 7 bases at J, leaving 9 bases unmatched. In nucleotides, the CDR3 is TGCAGTGCTAGATCGCGAGGGACTAGCGGGGGTGGGACCCAGTACTTC. As protein: CSARSRGTSGGGTQYF.

V is TRBV20-1 and J is TRBJ2-7; 8 positions agree with TRBD2. The CDR3 has 13 residues. Germline CDR1 is DFQATT and CDR2 is SNEGSKA (reference sequence). V lost 6 bases and J lost 4; bases outside the gene matches: 8. DNA for the CDR3: TGCAGTGCGGCCCTAGCGGGTCTATACGAGCAGTACTTC. Translation: CSAALAGLYEQYF.

The chain links TRBV5-8 to TRBJ1-2; D gene ambiguous. The CDR3 loop spans 17 amino acids. The V gene's germline CDR1 is SGHTS and CDR2 YDEGEE. V was trimmed by 0 bases and J by 4 bases, leaving 19 bases between them. DNA for the CDR3: TGTGCCAGCAGCTTGGGGACGGACCCTTCGGCACTCTATGGCTACACCTTC. It yields the protein CASSLGTDPSALYGYTF. Based on the CDR3 plus reference TRBV5-8 and TRBJ1-2, the full variable domain is EAGVTQSPTHLIKTRGQQATLRCSPISGHTSVYWYQQALGLGLQFLLWYDEGEERNRGNFPPRFSGRQFPNYSSELNVNALELEDSALYLCASSLGTDPSALYGYTFGSGTRLTVV.

The V call is TRBV9, the J call TRBJ2-1; the D is unclear. From germline, CDR1 is SGDLS and CDR2 YYNGEE. CDR3 length: 11 amino acids. V dropped 4 bases and J dropped 12 bases, with 11 bases sitting between them. This chain's CDR3 is CASSLGQWQFF. For the CDR3, the DNA is TGTGCCAGCAGCTTAGGTCAGTGGCAGTTCTTC.

V usage is TRBV6-1 and J usage is TRBJ2-5, with D possibly being TRBD1 (6 bases). Trimming removed 7 bases from V and 7 bases from J, with 22 bases in between. The V gene's germline CDR1 is MNHNS and CDR2 SASEGT. This CDR3 has 15 residues. CDR3 loop: CASTLTGLGLGTQYF. CDR3 sequence (DNA): TGTGCCAGCACCCTTACAGGGTTGGGCTTGGGGACCCAGTACTTC.

This chain uses TRBV13 with TRBJ2-5, with 12 bases aligning to TRBD2. CDR3 length equals 15 residues. J lost 5 bases, V lost 5 bases, and 6 bases had no gene match. Germline CDR1 reads PRHDT; CDR2 reads FYEKMQ (reference sequence). DNA of the CDR3: TGTGCCAGCAGCGTCCTAGCGGGGGGGCAGGAGACCCAGTACTTC. It yields the protein CASSVLAGGQETQYF.

The chain uses TRBV5-6 and TRBJ2-6, with D perhaps TRBD2 (5 bases). CDR1 and CDR2 from the germline V gene are SGHDT and YYEEEE. Trimming left V 4 bases short and J 2 bases short, with 13 bases between. There are 16 residues in the CDR3. The CDR3 DNA reads as TGTGCCAGCAGCCCCGAGGGTCGTCCTGGGGCCAACGTCCTGACTTTC. It encodes CASSPEGRPGANVLTF.

V and J are TRBV14 and TRBJ2-5, with D tentatively TRBD1 (5 bases). Germline CDR1 is SGHDN and CDR2 is FVKESK. V was trimmed by 0 bases and J by 2 bases, leaving 22 bases between them. The CDR3 is 19 amino acids. The CDR3 spells CASSQDRPRGRAKQETQYF. The DNA for the CDR3 is TGTGCCAGCAGCCAAGACCGACCGCGAGGCAGGGCCAAACAAGAGACCCAGTACTTC.

This rearrangement joins TRBV29-1 to TRBJ1-1; 9 bases are a match to TRBD1. The junction had 9 bases not matched to a gene; V was cut back by 7 bases and J by 6 bases. The CDR3 contains 13 residues. The V gene's germline CDR1 is SQVTM and CDR2 ANQGSEA. CDR3 region: CSGGTGLYSEAFF. The CDR3, as DNA: TGCAGCGGTGGGACAGGGTTATATTCTGAAGCTTTCTTT.

The chain has TRBV5-1 and TRBJ2-5; no reliable D call. Trimming cost V 2 bases and J 4 bases, with 6 bases left between them. From germline, CDR1 is SGHRS and CDR2 YFSETQ. The CDR3 is 12 residues long. As DNA, the CDR3 is TGCGCCAGCAGCTTAACGGTAGAGACCCAGTACTTC. Translated, it gives CASSLTVETQYF.

This clonotype was recorded a few times. This chain connects TRBV29-1 to TRBJ2-7, with unresolved D. The V and J ends lost 2 bases and 7 bases respectively, with 15 bases between them. Germline CDR1 is SQVTM and CDR2 is ANQGSEA. There are 13 residues in the CDR3. CDR3 amino acids: CSVEMATTVEQYF. In nucleotides, the CDR3 is TGCAGCGTTGAAATGGCCACTACCGTGGAGCAGTACTTC.

The rearrangement joins TRBV7-2 to TRBJ2-5, with 8 nucleotides matching TRBD2. From germline, CDR1 is SGHTA and CDR2 FQGNSA. The CDR3 has 14 residues. Unmatched junction bases numbered 6, after V lost 4 bases and J lost 5 bases. The CDR3 reads CASSSMTSAETQYF. The CDR3 DNA sequence: TGTGCCAGCAGCTCGATGACTAGCGCTGAGACCCAGTACTTC.

There are a few counts of this clonotype. The gene calls are TRBV7-9 and TRBJ2-1; TRBD1 agrees at 8 bases. Germline CDR1 SEHNR, CDR2 FQNEAQ (reference sequence). The V gene end was trimmed by 2 bases and the J gene end by 7 bases; junction bases not matched to a gene: 4. The CDR3 length is 14 residues. The CDR3 region is CASSLPYRGNEQFF. In DNA, the CDR3 is TGTGCCAGCAGCTTACCTTACAGGGGGAATGAGCAGTTCTTC. Together with reference TRBV7-9 and TRBJ2-1, the CDR3 gives the full variable domain: DTGVSQNPRHKITKRGQNVTFRCDPISEHNRLYWYRQTLGQGPEFLTYFQNEAQLEKSRLLSDRFSAERPKGSFSTLEIQRTEQGDSAMYLCASSLPYRGNEQFFGPGTRLTVL.

The V gene is TRBV5-5, the J gene TRBJ1-4; no clear D gene. Germline V lookup: CDR1 SGHKS, CDR2 YYEKEE (reference sequence). Trimming pared 4 bases from V and 0 bases from J, leaving 7 bases between. The CDR3 totals 14 residues. The CDR3 DNA follows: TGTGCCAGCAGCCCGCTTGCAACTAATGAAAAACTGTTTTTT. Its translation: CASSPLATNEKLFF.

The CDR3 sequence is CASSPNSWRDTQYF. The DNA for the CDR3 is TGTGCCAGCTCACCAAATTCCTGGAGAGATACGCAGTATTTT. The chain joins TRBV18 to TRBJ2-3; D unresolved. Germline CDR1 and CDR2: KGHSH and LQKENI. V lost 2 bases and J lost 5, with 11 bases in between. The CDR3 is made up of 14 amino acids.

The genes are TRBV6-1 and TRBJ2-7; 8 nucleotides align to TRBD2. The CDR3 spans 15 residues. The trim removed 0 bases at V and 12 bases at J, leaving 13 bases unmatched. Germline CDR1 reads MNHNS; CDR2 reads SASEGT. CDR3 in amino acids: CASSEAPGGAASGYF. CDR3 DNA: TGTGCCAGCAGTGAAGCGCCCGGGGGGGCGGCCAGTGGGTACTTC.

J is TRBJ1-4 and V is TRBV3-1; 8 bases match TRBD1. The germline V gene encodes CDR1 LGHDT and CDR2 YNNKEL (reference sequence). The CDR3 totals 15 residues. Germline trimming cut 2 bases from V and 4 bases from J; bases unmatched to any gene: 3. This CDR3 reads CASSQLDRGNEKLFF. The CDR3, as DNA: TGTGCCAGCAGCCAACTAGACAGGGGTAATGAAAAACTGTTTTTT.

The rearrangement uses TRBV7-9 and TRBJ2-1, with D perhaps assigned TRBD1 or TRBD2 (5 bases each). There are 15 residues in the CDR3. CDR1 SEHNR and CDR2 FQNEAQ come from the germline V gene (reference sequence). V lost 5 bases and J lost 7, with 18 bases in between. CDR3 sequence reads: CASSRPDRGVNEQFF. Here the CDR3 DNA reads TGTGCCAGCAGCCGCCCTGATAGAGGGGTTAATGAGCAGTTCTTC.

A note on this clonotype: The germline gene is not matched at one end of the junction; a read error may be the cause. The chain carries TRBV28 and TRBJ2-3, with no clear D. Per germline, CDR1 MDHEN and CDR2 SYDVKM. The CDR3 totals 12 residues. CDR3 nucleotides: TGTGCCAGCAGTGATAGGAAAGATGCGCAGTATTTT. Its protein product is CASSDRKDAQYF. The entire variable domain, with the rest obtained from reference TRBV28 and TRBJ2-3, is as follows: DVKVTQSSRYLVKRTGEKVFLECVQDMDHENMFWYRQDPGLGLRLIYFSYDVKMKEKGDIPEGYSVSREKKERFSLILESASTNQTSMYLCASSDRKDAQYFGPGTRLTVL.

The chain uses TRBV7-2 and TRBJ2-6; D may be TRBD2 (5 bases). Germline CDR1 and CDR2: SGHTA and FQGNSA. The CDR3 runs 18 residues. V was cut by 1 base and J by 0 bases, with 13 bases left in between. The CDR3 nucleotides are TGTGCCAGCAGCTTAGTGGGAGTGGCGAGCTCTGGGGCCAACGTCCTGACTTTC. Translated, it gives CASSLVGVASSGANVLTF.

V usage is TRBV15 and J usage is TRBJ2-5, with 8 bases lining up with TRBD1. Germline CDR1 is LNHNV and CDR2 is YYDKDF (reference sequence). This CDR3 contains 14 residues. V shed 3 bases and J 5 bases; nucleotides not matched to a gene: 5. The DNA of the CDR3 is TGTGCCACCAGCAGGAGGACAGGGTTGGAGACCCAGTACTTC. This sequence encodes CATSRRTGLETQYF.

This clonotype was observed a single time. J is TRBJ1-5 and V is TRBV30; TRBD1 agrees at 7 bases. CDR3 length: 15 residues. Trimming removed 1 base from V and 4 bases from J; junction bases left unmatched: 7. Germline loops: CDR1 GTSNPN, CDR2 SVGIG (reference sequence). In DNA, the CDR3 is TGTGCCTGGAGTGGCGGCACAGGGGATAATCAGCCCCAGCATTTT. Protein: CAWSGGTGDNQPQHF.

The V gene is TRBV6-5, the J gene TRBJ2-1; 10 bases map to TRBD1. V shed 6 bases and J 3 bases; nucleotides not matched to a gene: 5. Germline V gives CDR1 MNHEY, CDR2 SVGAGI. This CDR3 has 15 residues. The CDR3 region is CASSIGQGVYNEQFF. The CDR3 bases are TGTGCCAGCAGCATAGGACAGGGGGTCTACAATGAGCAGTTCTTC.

The chain uses TRBV28 and TRBJ2-1, with unresolved D. Trimming took off 2 bases at V and 8 bases at J, with 10 bases between the two ends. From germline, CDR1 is MDHEN and CDR2 SYDVKM. The CDR3 runs 13 residues. The CDR3: CASSLPTRYEQFF. The DNA for the CDR3 is TGTGCCAGCAGTTTACCGACGAGATATGAGCAGTTCTTC.

This clonotype has more than one count but fewer than ten. CDR3 amino acids: CAISEKGSGLYEQYF. The DNA of the CDR3 is TGTGCCATCAGTGAGAAAGGTTCCGGGCTCTACGAGCAGTACTTC. This chain uses TRBV10-3 with TRBJ2-7; D gene ambiguous. This CDR3 has 15 residues. V was trimmed by 2 bases and J by 3 bases, leaving 14 bases between them. Germline V gene sequence: CDR1 ENHRY, CDR2 SYGVKD.

The rearrangement links TRBV2 to TRBJ2-6, with D tentatively TRBD1 (6 bases). The germline CDR1 and CDR2 sequences are SNHLY and FYNNEI. The V end was cut by 7 bases, the J end by 0 bases, with 7 bases between. This CDR3 is 14 amino acids long. CDR3 nucleotide sequence: TGTGCCAGCAACAGGGCCTCTGGGGCCAACGTCCTGACTTTC. Translation: CASNRASGANVLTF.

This clonotype was seen a single time. At one boundary the junction diverges from the germline segment, which might be a read error. The chain carries TRBV5-6 and TRBJ1-2; the D is unclear. From germline, CDR1 is SGHDT and CDR2 YYEEEE. There are 13 residues in the CDR3. The CDR3 nucleotides read TGTGCCAGCAGTGCTCTGGAGGAGTATGGCCACACCTTC. It encodes CASSALEEYGHTF.

There are a few counts of this clonotype. The rearrangement uses TRBV7-8 and TRBJ2-7; 8 bases are shared with TRBD2. V shed 5 bases, J shed 3 bases, and the junction held 6 bases outside the gene matches. Germline CDR1 and CDR2: SGHVS and FQNEAQ. The CDR3 extends over 14 amino acids. CDR3 in DNA: TGTGCCAGCAGCGCGACACTAGCGGACTACGAGCAGTACTTC. The encoded protein is CASSATLADYEQYF.

This clonotype came up many times. The chain employs TRBV12-3 or TRBV12-4 and TRBJ1-4, with 8 bases aligning to TRBD1. Trimming at V came to 5 bases and at J to 8 bases, leaving 10 bases not matched to a gene. CDR3 length: 15 residues. CDR3 sequence (DNA): TGTGCCAGCAGTCTTATAGGACAGGGTGGAGAAAAACTGTTTTTT. Encoded protein: CASSLIGQGGEKLFF.

The J gene is TRBJ2-7, the V gene TRBV5-1; D may be TRBD1 (5 bases). The tail of the sequence fits TRBJ2-5 better, so the J call may be wrong. Germline CDR1 and CDR2: SGHRS and YFSETQ. The CDR3 loop spans 13 amino acids. The CDR3 DNA sequence: TGCGCCAGCAGCCGCAGCAGGGTAGAGACCCAGTACTTC. This encodes CASSRSRVETQYF.